The clone carrying this TCR beta chain was observed a single time. The data belong to a study of shared clonotypes between healthy human individuals. The V and J ends lost 1 base and 8 bases respectively, with 10 bases between them. The CDR3 totals 14 residues. The germline gives CDR1 SGHTS, CDR2 YDEGEE. Original analysis: Filtering differed since immunoSEQ provided only junctions, with no quality scores. The table came from immunoSEQ multiplex PCR; TCRdb's copy has only in-frame clones and leaves some out. V and J calls and clone size are given by that table; D and trimming were obtained from the DNA. This sample has 2,100,000 or so clones, with roughly 95% found just once.

Material: naive CD4+ T cells sorted from blood. Regarding subset: CD45RA+ positively selected. The origin of this receptor is a man between 18 and 29 years old in good health. This chain links TRBV5-8 with TRBJ1-6; D unclear. The chain's CDR3 is CASSLWGVDSPLHF. The CDR3 coding sequence is TGTGCCAGCAGCTTGTGGGGAGTCGATTCACCCCTCCACTTT.